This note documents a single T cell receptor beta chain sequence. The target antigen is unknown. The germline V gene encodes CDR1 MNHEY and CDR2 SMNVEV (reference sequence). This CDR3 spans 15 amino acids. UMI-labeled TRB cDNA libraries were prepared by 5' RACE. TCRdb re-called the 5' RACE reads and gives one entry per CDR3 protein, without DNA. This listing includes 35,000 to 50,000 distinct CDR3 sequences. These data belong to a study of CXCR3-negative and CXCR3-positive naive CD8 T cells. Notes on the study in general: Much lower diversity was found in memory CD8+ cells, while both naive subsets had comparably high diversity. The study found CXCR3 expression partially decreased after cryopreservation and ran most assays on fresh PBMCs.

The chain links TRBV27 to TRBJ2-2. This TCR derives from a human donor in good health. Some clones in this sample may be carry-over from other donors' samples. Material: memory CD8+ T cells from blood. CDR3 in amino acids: CASSLRTANTGELFF.